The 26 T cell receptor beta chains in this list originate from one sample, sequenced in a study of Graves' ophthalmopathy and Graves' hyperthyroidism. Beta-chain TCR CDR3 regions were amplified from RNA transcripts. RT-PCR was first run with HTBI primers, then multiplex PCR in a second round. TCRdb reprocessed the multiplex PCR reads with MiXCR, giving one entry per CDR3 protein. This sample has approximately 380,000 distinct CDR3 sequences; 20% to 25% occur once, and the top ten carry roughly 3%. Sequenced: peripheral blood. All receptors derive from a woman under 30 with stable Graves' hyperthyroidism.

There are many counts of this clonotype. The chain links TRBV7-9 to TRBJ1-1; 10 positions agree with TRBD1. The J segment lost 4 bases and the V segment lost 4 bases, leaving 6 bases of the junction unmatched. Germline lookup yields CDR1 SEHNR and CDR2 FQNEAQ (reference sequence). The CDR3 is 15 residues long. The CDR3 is CASSSEGTGVTEAFF. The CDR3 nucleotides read TGTGCCAGCAGCTCCGAGGGGACAGGGGTCACTGAAGCTTTCTTT.

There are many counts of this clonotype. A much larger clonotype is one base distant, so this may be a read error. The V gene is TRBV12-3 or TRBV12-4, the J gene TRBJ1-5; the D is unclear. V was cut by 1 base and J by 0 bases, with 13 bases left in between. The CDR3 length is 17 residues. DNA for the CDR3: TGTGCCAGCAGTTTAGTCTGCACAGAGCATAGCAATCAGCCCCAGCATTTT. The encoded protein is CASSLVCTEHSNQPQHF.

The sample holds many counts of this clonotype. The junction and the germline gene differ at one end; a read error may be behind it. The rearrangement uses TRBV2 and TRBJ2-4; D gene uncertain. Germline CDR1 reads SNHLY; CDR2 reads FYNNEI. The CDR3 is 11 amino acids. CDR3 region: CASREKNIKYF. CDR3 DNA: TGTGCCAGCAGAGAGAAAAACATTAAGTACTTC.

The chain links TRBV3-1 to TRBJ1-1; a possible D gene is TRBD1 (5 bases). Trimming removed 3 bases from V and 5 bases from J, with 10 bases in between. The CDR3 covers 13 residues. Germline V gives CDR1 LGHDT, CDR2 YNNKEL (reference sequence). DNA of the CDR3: TGTGCCAGCAGCCACCAGGGCGTAACTGAAGCTTTCTTT. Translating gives CASSHQGVTEAFF.

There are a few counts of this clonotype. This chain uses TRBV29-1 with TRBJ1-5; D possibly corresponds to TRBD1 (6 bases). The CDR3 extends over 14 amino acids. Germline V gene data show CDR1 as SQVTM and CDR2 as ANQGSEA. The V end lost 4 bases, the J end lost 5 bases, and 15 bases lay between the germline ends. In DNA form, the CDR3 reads TGCAGCGTTGTAGAAAGGGGGGATGATCAGCCCCAGCATTTT. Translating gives CSVVERGDDQPQHF. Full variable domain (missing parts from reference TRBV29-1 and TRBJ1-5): SAVISQKPSRDICQRGTSLTIQCQVDSQVTMMFWYRQQPGQSLTLIATANQGSEATYESGFVIDKFPISRPNLTFSTLTVSNMSPEDSSIYLCSVVERGDDQPQHFGDGTRLSIL.

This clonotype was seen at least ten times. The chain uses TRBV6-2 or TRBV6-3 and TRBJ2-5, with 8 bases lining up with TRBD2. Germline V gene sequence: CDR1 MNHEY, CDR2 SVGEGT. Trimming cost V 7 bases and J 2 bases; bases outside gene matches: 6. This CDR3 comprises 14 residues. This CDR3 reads CASTDSGTQETQYF. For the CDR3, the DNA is TGTGCCAGCACCGATAGCGGGACTCAAGAGACCCAGTACTTC.

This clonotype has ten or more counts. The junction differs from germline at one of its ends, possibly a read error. CDR3 protein: CASSESSQILAKNIKYF. In nucleotides, the CDR3 is TGTGCCAGCAGTGAATCTAGTCAGATACTAGCCAAAAACATTAAGTACTTC. This chain joins TRBV25-1 and TRBJ2-4, with D possibly TRBD2 on 6 matching bases. The CDR3 extends over 17 amino acids. Looked up from germline, CDR1 is MGHDK and CDR2 is SYGVNS.

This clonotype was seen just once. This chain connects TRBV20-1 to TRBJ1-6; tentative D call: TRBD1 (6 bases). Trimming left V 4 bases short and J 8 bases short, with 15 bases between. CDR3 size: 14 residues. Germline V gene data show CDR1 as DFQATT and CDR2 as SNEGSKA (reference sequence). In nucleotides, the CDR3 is TGCAGTGCTAAACCCGAGGGGGGGGATTCACCCCTCCACTTT. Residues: CSAKPEGGDSPLHF.

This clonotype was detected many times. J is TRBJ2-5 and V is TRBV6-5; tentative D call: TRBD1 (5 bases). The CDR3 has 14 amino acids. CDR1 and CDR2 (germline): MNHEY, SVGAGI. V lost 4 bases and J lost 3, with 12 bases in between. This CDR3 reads CASSLKGKEETQYF. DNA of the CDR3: TGTGCCAGCAGTTTGAAGGGGAAGGAAGAGACCCAGTACTTC.

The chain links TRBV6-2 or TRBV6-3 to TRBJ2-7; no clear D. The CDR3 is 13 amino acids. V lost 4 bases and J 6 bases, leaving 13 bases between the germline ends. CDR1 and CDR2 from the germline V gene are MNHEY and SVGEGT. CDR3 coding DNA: TGTGCCAGCAGTTTTCGGAGTATGAGCGAGCAGTACTTC. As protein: CASSFRSMSEQYF.

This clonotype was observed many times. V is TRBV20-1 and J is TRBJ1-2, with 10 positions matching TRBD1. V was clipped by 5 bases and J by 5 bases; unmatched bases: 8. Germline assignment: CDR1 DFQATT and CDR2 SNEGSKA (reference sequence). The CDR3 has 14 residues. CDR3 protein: CSADRDRGIYGYTF. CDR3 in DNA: TGCAGTGCTGACCGGGACAGGGGAATTTATGGCTACACCTTC.

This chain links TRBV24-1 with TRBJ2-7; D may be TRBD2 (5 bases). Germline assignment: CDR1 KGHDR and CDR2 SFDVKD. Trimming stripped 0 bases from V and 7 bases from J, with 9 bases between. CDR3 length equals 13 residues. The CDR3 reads CATSDLTSREQYF. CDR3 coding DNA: TGTGCCACCAGTGATTTGACTAGTAGAGAGCAGTACTTC.

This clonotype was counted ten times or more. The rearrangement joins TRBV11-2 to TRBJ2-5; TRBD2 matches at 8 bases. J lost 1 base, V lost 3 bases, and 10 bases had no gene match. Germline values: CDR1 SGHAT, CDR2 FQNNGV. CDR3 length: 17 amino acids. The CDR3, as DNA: TGTGCCAGCAGCTTGATGGGGCTAGCGGGTTTCCAAGAGACCCAGTACTTC. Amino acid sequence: CASSLMGLAGFQETQYF.

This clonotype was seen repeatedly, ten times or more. The CDR3 here is CSAERQPNTGELFF. Here the CDR3 DNA reads TGCAGCGCCGAGAGACAGCCGAACACCGGGGAGCTGTTTTTT. The V and J genes are TRBV29-1 and TRBJ2-2, with a weak D call TRBD1 (5 bases). This CDR3 has 14 residues. Germline CDR1 reads SQVTM; CDR2 reads ANQGSEA. Trimming shortened V by 7 bases and J by 0 bases, and 12 bases separated the two germline ends.

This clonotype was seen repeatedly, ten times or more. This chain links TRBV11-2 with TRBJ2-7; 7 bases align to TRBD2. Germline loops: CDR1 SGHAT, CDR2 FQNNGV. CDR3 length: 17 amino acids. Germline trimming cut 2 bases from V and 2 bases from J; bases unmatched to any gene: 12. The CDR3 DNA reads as TGTGCCAGCAGCTTACTCCCACGCGGGAGCTCAGCCTACGAGCAGTACTTC. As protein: CASSLLPRGSSAYEQYF.

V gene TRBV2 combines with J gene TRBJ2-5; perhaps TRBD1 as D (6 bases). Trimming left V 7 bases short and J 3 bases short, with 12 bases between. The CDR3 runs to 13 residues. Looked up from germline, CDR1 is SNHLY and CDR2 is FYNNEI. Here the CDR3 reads CASKEYREETQYF. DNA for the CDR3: TGTGCCAGCAAAGAGTACAGGGAAGAGACCCAGTACTTC.

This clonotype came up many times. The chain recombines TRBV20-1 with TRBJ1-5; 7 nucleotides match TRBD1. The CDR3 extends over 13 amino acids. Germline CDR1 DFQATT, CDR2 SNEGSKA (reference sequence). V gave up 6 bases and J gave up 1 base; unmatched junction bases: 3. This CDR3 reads CSAPTGSNQPQHF. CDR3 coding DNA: TGCAGTGCACCGACAGGGAGCAATCAGCCCCAGCATTTT.

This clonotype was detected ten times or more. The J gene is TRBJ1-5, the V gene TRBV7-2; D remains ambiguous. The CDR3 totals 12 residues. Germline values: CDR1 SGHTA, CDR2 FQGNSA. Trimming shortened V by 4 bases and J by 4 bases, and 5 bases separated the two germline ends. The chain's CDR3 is CASSSKNQPQHF. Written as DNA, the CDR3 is TGTGCCAGCAGCTCCAAAAATCAGCCCCAGCATTTT.

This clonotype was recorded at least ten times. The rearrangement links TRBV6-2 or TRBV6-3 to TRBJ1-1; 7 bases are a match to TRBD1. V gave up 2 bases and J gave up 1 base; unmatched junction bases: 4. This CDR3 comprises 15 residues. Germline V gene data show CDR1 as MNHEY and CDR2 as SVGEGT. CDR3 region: CASSYGWTGNTEAFF. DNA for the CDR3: TGTGCCAGCAGTTACGGATGGACAGGGAACACTGAAGCTTTCTTT.

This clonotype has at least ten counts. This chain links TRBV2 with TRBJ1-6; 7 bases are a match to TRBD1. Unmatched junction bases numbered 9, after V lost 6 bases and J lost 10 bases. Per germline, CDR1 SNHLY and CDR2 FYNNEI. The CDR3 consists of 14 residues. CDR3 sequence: CASSGDSVSSPLHF. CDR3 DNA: TGTGCCAGCAGCGGGGACAGCGTCTCATCACCCCTCCACTTT.

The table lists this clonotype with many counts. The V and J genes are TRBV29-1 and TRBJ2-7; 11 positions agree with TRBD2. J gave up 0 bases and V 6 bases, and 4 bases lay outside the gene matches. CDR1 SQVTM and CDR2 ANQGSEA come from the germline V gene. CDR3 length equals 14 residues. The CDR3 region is CSVAGTSGSYEQYF. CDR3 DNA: TGCAGCGTCGCCGGGACTAGCGGCTCCTACGAGCAGTACTTC.

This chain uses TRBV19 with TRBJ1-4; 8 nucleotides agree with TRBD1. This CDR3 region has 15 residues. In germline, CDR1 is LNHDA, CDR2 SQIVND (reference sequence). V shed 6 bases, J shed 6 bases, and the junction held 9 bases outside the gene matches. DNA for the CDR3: TGTGCCAGTAGACCAAGCAGGGGGCGCGATGAAAAACTGTTTTTT. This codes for CASRPSRGRDEKLFF. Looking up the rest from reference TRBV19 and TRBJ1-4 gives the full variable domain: DGGITQSPKYLFRKEGQNVTLSCEQNLNHDAMYWYRQDPGQGLRLIYYSQIVNDFQKGDIAEGYSVSREKKESFPLTVTSAQKNPTAFYLCASRPSRGRDEKLFFGSGTQLSVL.

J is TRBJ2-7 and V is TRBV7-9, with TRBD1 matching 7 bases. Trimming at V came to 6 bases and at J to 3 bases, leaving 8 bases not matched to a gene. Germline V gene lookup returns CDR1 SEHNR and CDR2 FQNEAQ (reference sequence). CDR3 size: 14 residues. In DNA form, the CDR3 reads TGTGCCAGCAGGACCGACAGGGCACACTACGAGCAGTACTTC. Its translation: CASRTDRAHYEQYF.

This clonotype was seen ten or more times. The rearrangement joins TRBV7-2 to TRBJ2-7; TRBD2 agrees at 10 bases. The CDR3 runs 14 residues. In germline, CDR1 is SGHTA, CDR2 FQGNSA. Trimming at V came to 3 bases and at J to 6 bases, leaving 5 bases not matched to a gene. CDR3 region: CASSLASGSGEQYF. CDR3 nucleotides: TGTGCCAGCAGCTTGGCTAGCGGGAGTGGCGAGCAGTACTTC.

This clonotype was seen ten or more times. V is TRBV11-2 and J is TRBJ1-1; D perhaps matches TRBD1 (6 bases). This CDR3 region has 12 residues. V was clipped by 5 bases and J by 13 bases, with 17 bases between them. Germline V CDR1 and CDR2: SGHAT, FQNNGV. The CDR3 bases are TGTGCCAGCAGCCCCGGGACACCCGGGGATTTCTTT. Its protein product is CASSPGTPGDFF.

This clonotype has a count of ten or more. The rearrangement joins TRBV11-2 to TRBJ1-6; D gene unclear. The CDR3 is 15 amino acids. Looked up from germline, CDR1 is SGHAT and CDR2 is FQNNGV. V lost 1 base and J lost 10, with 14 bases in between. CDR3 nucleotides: TGTGCCAGCAGCTTAGCTCTGGGAGGTTTCTCACCCCTCCACTTT. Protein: CASSLALGGFSPLHF.